These 4 T cell receptor beta chains came from one sample sequenced in a study of OX40 agonist ivuxolimab in advanced cancers. Only in-frame clones appear in the TCRdb table, and some are missing; sequencing was by immunoSEQ multiplex PCR. The sample records about 68,000 clones, around 86% being singletons. Sequenced material: CD4+ or CD8+ T cells sorted from blood, taken in a trial of the OX40 agonist ivuxolimab. Receptor source: an adult with an advanced solid tumor such as melanoma, head and neck, liver or kidney cancer.

V usage is TRBV14 and J usage is TRBJ1-3; 7 positions match TRBD1. Germline CDR1 SGHDN, CDR2 FVKESK. J lost 9 bases, V lost 4 bases, and 6 bases had no gene match. CDR3 length equals 13 residues. CDR3 bases: TGTGCCAGCAGCCCTCGACAGGGTGGCACCATATATTTT. Protein: CASSPRQGGTIYF.

In its sample, this clone was seen once. V gene TRBV27 combines with J gene TRBJ2-7; 9 nucleotides align to TRBD1. V dropped 7 bases and J dropped 5; count of bases not matched to a gene: 9. The CDR3 has 14 residues. Per the germline V gene, CDR1 is MNHEY and CDR2 is SMNVEV (reference sequence). The CDR3 spells CASTTGGRANEQYF. The CDR3 DNA sequence: TGTGCCAGCACCACAGGGGGCAGGGCGAACGAGCAGTACTTC.

In its sample, this clone was seen once. The V call is TRBV6-6, the J call TRBJ2-1, with D unclear. The V and J ends lost 8 bases and 2 bases respectively, with 7 bases between them. Germline values: CDR1 MNHNY, CDR2 SVGAGI (reference sequence). The length of the CDR3 is 12 residues. CDR3 protein: CASGPAYNEQFF. The DNA of the CDR3 is TGTGCCAGCGGGCCAGCCTACAATGAGCAGTTCTTC.

The chain uses TRBV5-1 and TRBJ2-1; either TRBD1 or TRBD2 may supply D (6 bases each). Deletions cut 7 bases from V and 2 bases from J, with 13 bases between. Per germline, CDR1 SGHRS and CDR2 YFSETQ. The CDR3 consists of 14 residues. CDR3 in DNA: TGCGCCAGCTCAAACGGGGGCCCCTACAATGAGCAGTTCTTC. This encodes CASSNGGPYNEQFF. Using reference TRBV5-1 and TRBJ2-1 for the parts outside the CDR3, the full variable domain is KAGVTQTPRYLIKTRGQQVTLSCSPISGHRSVSWYQQTPGQGLQFLFEYFSETQRNKGNFPGRFSGRQFSNSRSEMNVSTLELGDSALYLCASSNGGPYNEQFFGPGTRLTVL.